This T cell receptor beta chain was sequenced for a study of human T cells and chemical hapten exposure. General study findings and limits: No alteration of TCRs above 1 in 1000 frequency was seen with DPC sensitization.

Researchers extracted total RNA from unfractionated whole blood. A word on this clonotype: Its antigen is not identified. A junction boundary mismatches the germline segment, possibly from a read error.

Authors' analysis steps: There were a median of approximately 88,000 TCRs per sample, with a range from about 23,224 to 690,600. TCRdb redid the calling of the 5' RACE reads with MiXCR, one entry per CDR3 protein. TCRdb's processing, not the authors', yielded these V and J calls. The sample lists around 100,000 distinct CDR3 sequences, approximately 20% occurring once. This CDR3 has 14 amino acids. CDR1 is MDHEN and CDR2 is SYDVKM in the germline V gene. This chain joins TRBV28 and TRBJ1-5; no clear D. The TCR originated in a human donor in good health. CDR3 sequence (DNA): TGTGCCAGCAGGGGCAGATATAGCAATCAGCCCCAGCAATTT. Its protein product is CASRGRYSNQPQQF.